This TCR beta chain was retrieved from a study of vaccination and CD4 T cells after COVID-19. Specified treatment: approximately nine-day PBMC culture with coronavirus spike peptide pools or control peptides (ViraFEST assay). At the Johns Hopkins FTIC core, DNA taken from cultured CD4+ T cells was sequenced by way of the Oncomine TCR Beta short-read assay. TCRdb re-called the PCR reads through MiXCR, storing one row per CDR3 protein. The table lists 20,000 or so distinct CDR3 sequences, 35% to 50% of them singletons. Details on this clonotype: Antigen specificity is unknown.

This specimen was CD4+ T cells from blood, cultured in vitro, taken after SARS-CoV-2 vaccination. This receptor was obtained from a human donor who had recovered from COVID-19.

CDR3 in amino acids: CASSLGAGSQYF. Written as DNA, the CDR3 is TGTGCCAGCAGTTTAGGAGCAGGGTCGCAGTATTTT. The chain is built from TRBV28 and TRBJ2-3; TRBD1 might be the D (5 bases). Germline CDR1 and CDR2: MDHEN and SYDVKM. Trimming removed 2 bases at V and 10 bases at J, with 10 bases between. The length of the CDR3 is 12 residues.